These 10 T cell receptor beta chains originate from one sample sequenced in a study of sequential checkpoint blockade in melanoma. Sequenced by immunoSEQ multiplex PCR; TCRdb stores in-frame clones only, minus some. The sample includes about 20,000 clones, around 77% of them seen just once. Treatment specified: randomized to nivolumab then ipilimumab (arm A) or the reverse (arm B). The specimen comprised CD8+ T cells sorted from blood (inferred from file names), sampled from a patient given nivolumab and ipilimumab in sequence. The receptor source for this set is a human donor with melanoma.

The chain employs TRBV9 and TRBJ1-3, with 9 nucleotides matching TRBD1. Germline-derived CDR1 and CDR2 are SGDLS and YYNGEE. The CDR3 is made up of 14 amino acids. V gave up 3 bases and J gave up 4 bases; unmatched junction bases: 2. CDR3 sequence reads: CASSAGTGGNTIYF. The CDR3 bases are TGTGCCAGCAGCGCCGGGACAGGGGGAAACACCATATATTTT.

This clone has a handful of counts. The chain couples TRBV7-9 to TRBJ2-7; 9 bases fit TRBD2. CDR1 is SEHNR and CDR2 is FQNEAQ in the germline V gene (reference sequence). J gave up 6 bases and V 2 bases, and 5 bases lay outside the gene matches. The CDR3 runs 14 residues. The DNA for the CDR3 is TGTGCCAGCAGCTTAAGGACTAGCGAGGGCGAGCAGTACTTC. Amino acid sequence: CASSLRTSEGEQYF.

This clone came up once. The chain has TRBV2 and TRBJ1-2, with 7 nucleotides matching TRBD1. Germline V CDR1 and CDR2: SNHLY, FYNNEI. The CDR3 has 15 residues. After removal of 10 bases from V and 5 bases from J, the junction contained 16 bases not matched to a gene. The CDR3, as DNA: TGTGCCACCCATTTAACAGGGGAATATGGGTATGGCTACACCTTC. Encoded protein: CATHLTGEYGYGYTF.

The gene calls are TRBV5-8 and TRBJ1-5; the D is unclear. CDR3 length equals 12 residues. CDR1 and CDR2 (germline): SGHTS, YDEGEE. V was shortened by 4 bases and J by 9 bases, with 11 bases between the two germline ends. CDR3: CASSGSGGPQHF. For the CDR3, the DNA is TGTGCCAGCAGCGGTTCAGGTGGGCCCCAGCATTTT.

This chain uses TRBV21-1 with TRBJ1-4; the table names TRBD1, a call not compared with the DNA. TRBV21-1 is designated a pseudogene. The CDR3 is made up of 14 amino acids. The CDR3 DNA follows: TGTGCCAGCAGCAGGGGGACAGGTAATGAAAAACTGTTTTTT. This encodes CASSRGTGNEKLFF.

This rearrangement joins TRBV5-8 to TRBJ1-1; D is possibly TRBD1 (5 bases). CDR3 length equals 14 residues. Between the trimmed V and J ends, which lost 2 bases and 4 bases, there was a span of 12 bases. CDR1 and CDR2 from the germline V gene are SGHTS and YDEGEE. CDR3 residues: CASSLVQGGTEAFF. CDR3 nucleotide sequence: TGTGCCAGCAGCTTAGTCCAGGGCGGCACTGAAGCTTTCTTT.

The chain uses TRBV25-1 and TRBJ1-3; D remains ambiguous. Between the trimmed V and J ends, which lost 10 bases and 0 bases, there was a span of 7 bases. Germline-derived CDR1 and CDR2 are MGHDK and SYGVNS. This CDR3 spans 12 amino acids. CDR3 coding DNA: TGTGCCACTCTCTTCTCTGGAAACACCATATATTTT. Translating gives CATLFSGNTIYF.

The chain links TRBV10-3 to TRBJ2-7, with TRBD1 as a possible D gene (5 bases). The CDR3 covers 15 residues. V lost 3 bases and J 2 bases, leaving 14 bases between the germline ends. CDR1 and CDR2 from the germline V gene are ENHRY and SYGVKD. Here the CDR3 DNA reads TGTGCCATCAGTGACCCCCCAGGGCCGACCTACGAGCAGTACTTC. It yields the protein CAISDPPGPTYEQYF.

The chain employs TRBV19 and TRBJ1-5; D remains ambiguous. V gave up 10 bases and J gave up 2 bases, with 12 bases separating them. The CDR3 is made up of 13 amino acids. Germline V gives CDR1 LNHDA, CDR2 SQIVND (reference sequence). CDR3 bases: TGTGCCACAACCTTACGGGGCAATCAGCCCCAGCATTTT. Protein product: CATTLRGNQPQHF.

The rearrangement links TRBV28 to TRBJ1-2; no clear D gene. The V gene lost 5 bases and the J gene lost 5 bases, with 12 bases spanning the gap. The CDR3 totals 13 residues. Germline CDR1 MDHEN, CDR2 SYDVKM. In nucleotides, the CDR3 is TGTGCCAGCAGTCCCCCGGGTCTTTATGGCTACACCTTC. Translated, it gives CASSPPGLYGYTF.